Below, 11 T cell receptor beta chains from the same sample are listed, as sequenced in a study of cytomegalovirus exposure and HLA in healthy donors (dated by TCRdb to 2017 to 2019). The library was obtained by the immunoSEQ multiplex PCR assay. The multiplex PCR relied on a mix of 60 forward primers for TCR Vbeta segments and 13 reverse primers for TCR Jbeta segments. Here the immuneACCESS table is served through TCRdb, limited to in-frame sequences with V and J called. Missing clones are a known gap in these copies; in checked studies unresolved V genes cover under half, and the rest lacks a known reason. Counted in this sample were 150,000 or so clones; 80% of them appeared once. Around 5.6% of the sample is held by the ten biggest clonotypes. Specimen: PBMCs. These receptors were taken from a woman aged 40 to 50 in good health and CMV-seropositive.

The rearrangement joins TRBV27 to TRBJ2-7; 8 nucleotides align to TRBD2. Per the germline V gene, CDR1 is MNHEY and CDR2 is SMNVEV (reference sequence). Unmatched junction bases numbered 2, after V lost 0 bases and J lost 4 bases. CDR3 length: 14 amino acids. CDR3 DNA sequence: TGTGCCAGCAGTTTATCGGGCGGGGGGTACGAGCAGTACTTC. Protein sequence: CASSLSGGGYEQYF.

This rearrangement joins TRBV7-8 to TRBJ2-3, with D possibly being TRBD1 (6 bases). This CDR3 spans 15 amino acids. Germline CDR1 is SGHVS and CDR2 is FQNEAQ. Trimming left V 6 bases short and J 0 bases short, with 13 bases between. This CDR3 is CASRPGHPSTDTQYF. The CDR3 region has the DNA TGTGCCAGCAGACCGGGACACCCGAGCACAGATACGCAGTATTTT.

The gene calls are TRBV4-2 and TRBJ1-2; 8 nucleotides align to TRBD1. The CDR3 runs 16 residues. V lost 3 bases to trimming and J lost 8 bases; unmatched junction nucleotides: 14. CDR1 is LGHNA, CDR2 YNFKEQ, per germline. In DNA form, the CDR3 reads TGTGCCAGCAGCCACTCCCCTCGGCAGGGGGCGCGAGGCTACACCTTC. It is translated as CASSHSPRQGARGYTF.

With regard to this clone: Compared with germline, one end of the junction differs, possibly owing to a read error. The same CDR3 also results from other DNA sequences found in this sample. The chain couples TRBV6-6 to TRBJ2-7; TRBD1 matches 10 bases. The germline V gene encodes CDR1 MNHNY and CDR2 SVGAGI (reference sequence). The CDR3 covers 15 residues. The chain's CDR3 is CASSSRDRGSYEQYF. CDR3 DNA: TGCGCCAGCAGTTCCAGGGACAGGGGTTCCTACGAGCAGTACTTC.

This chain uses TRBV14 with TRBJ2-3; D possibly corresponds to TRBD1 (6 bases). The CDR3 contains 16 residues. With 0 bases removed from V and 8 bases from J, the gap between germline ends came to 18 bases. Germline loops: CDR1 SGHDN, CDR2 FVKESK. The CDR3 protein is CASSQDTGTPSGTQYF. CDR3 DNA sequence: TGTGCCAGCAGCCAAGACACCGGGACACCCTCGGGTACGCAGTATTTT.

This sequence joins TRBV11-2 and TRBJ2-1, with TRBD1 matching over 8 bases. This CDR3 comprises 15 residues. Germline V gene data show CDR1 as SGHAT and CDR2 as FQNNGV. V gave up 2 bases and J gave up 4 bases; unmatched junction bases: 4. CDR3 coding DNA: TGTGCCAGCAGCTTACGACAGGGGATTTACAATGAGCAGTTCTTC. Its protein is CASSLRQGIYNEQFF. The whole variable domain, remainder taken from reference TRBV11-2 and TRBJ2-1, is EAGVAQSPRYKIIEKRQSVAFWCNPISGHATLYWYQQILGQGPKLLIQFQNNGVVDDSQLPKDRFSAERLKGVDSTLKIQPAKLEDSAVYLCASSLRQGIYNEQFFGPGTRLTVL.

The chain carries TRBV30 and TRBJ2-5, with TRBD2 matching 7 bases. Germline V gene lookup returns CDR1 GTSNPN and CDR2 SVGIG (reference sequence). This CDR3 comprises 14 residues. The V segment lost 2 bases and the J segment 1 base; nucleotides outside the gene matches: 4. The CDR3 loop is CAWSTSSGQETQYF. The CDR3, as DNA: TGTGCCTGGAGTACGTCTAGCGGCCAAGAGACCCAGTACTTC.

This clone was counted only a few times. The chain recombines TRBV28 with TRBJ2-3; possible D gene TRBD2, 5 bases. V was shortened by 5 bases and J by 10 bases, with 13 bases between the two germline ends. Germline V gene lookup returns CDR1 MDHEN and CDR2 SYDVKM. The CDR3 is 12 amino acids. CDR3 coding DNA: TGTGCCAGCAGTCAAGCGGATCTCCCGCAGTATTTT. Its protein product is CASSQADLPQYF. Complete variable domain (other parts from reference TRBV28 and TRBJ2-3): DVKVTQSSRYLVKRTGEKVFLECVQDMDHENMFWYRQDPGLGLRLIYFSYDVKMKEKGDIPEGYSVSREKKERFSLILESASTNQTSMYLCASSQADLPQYFGPGTRLTVL.

This chain links TRBV28 with TRBJ2-6; no clear D gene. CDR1 and CDR2 from the germline V gene are MDHEN and SYDVKM. This CDR3 region has 16 residues. V was shortened by 1 base and J by 0 bases, with 7 bases between the two germline ends. Here the CDR3 DNA reads TGTGCCAGCAGTTTATCGTCAGTCTCTGGGGCCAACGTCCTGACTTTC. Encoded protein: CASSLSSVSGANVLTF.

There are a few counts of this clone. The gene calls are TRBV4-2 and TRBJ1-3; D gene uncertain. Germline V gives CDR1 LGHNA, CDR2 YNFKEQ. The V end lost 4 bases, the J end lost 4 bases, and 11 bases lay between the germline ends. The CDR3 contains 14 residues. CDR3 sequence (DNA): TGTGCCAGCAGCCCATTGGCCGGGGGAAACACCATATATTTT. Its translation: CASSPLAGGNTIYF.

The rearrangement uses TRBV28 and TRBJ2-5; TRBD2 matches 14 bases. CDR1 is MDHEN and CDR2 is SYDVKM in the germline V gene. V was clipped by 4 bases and J by 4 bases; unmatched bases: 5. This CDR3 contains 16 residues. The CDR3 DNA follows: TGTGCCAGCAGTTCCAGACTAGCGGGAGGGGGAGAGACCCAGTACTTC. This translates into CASSSRLAGGGETQYF.